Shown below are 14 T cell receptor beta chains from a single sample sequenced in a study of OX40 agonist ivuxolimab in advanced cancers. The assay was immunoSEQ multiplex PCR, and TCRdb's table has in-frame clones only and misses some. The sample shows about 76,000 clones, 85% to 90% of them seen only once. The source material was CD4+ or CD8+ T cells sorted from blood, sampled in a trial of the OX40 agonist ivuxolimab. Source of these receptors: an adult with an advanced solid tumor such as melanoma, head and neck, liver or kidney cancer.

CDR3: CASSYLDRDREQYF. CDR3 in DNA: TGTGCCAGCAGTTACCTAGACAGGGATCGCGAGCAGTACTTC. The chain is built from TRBV6-6 and TRBJ2-7, with TRBD1 matching over 7 bases. This CDR3 is 14 amino acids long. J lost 6 bases, V lost 2 bases, and 7 bases had no gene match. CDR1 MNHNY and CDR2 SVGAGI come from the germline V gene (reference sequence).

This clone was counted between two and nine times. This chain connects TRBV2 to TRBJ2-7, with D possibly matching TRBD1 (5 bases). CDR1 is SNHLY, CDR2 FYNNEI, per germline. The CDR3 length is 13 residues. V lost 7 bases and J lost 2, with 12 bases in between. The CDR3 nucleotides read TGTGCCAGCACCGTAGGGGCCGCCTACGAGCAGTACTTC. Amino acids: CASTVGAAYEQYF.

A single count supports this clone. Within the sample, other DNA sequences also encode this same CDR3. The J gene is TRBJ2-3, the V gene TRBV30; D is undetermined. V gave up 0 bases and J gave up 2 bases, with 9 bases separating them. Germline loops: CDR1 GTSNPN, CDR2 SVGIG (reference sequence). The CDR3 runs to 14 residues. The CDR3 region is CAWSVGLATDTQYF. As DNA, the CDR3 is TGTGCCTGGAGTGTGGGGTTAGCCACAGATACGCAGTATTTT. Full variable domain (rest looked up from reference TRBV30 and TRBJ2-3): SQTIHQWPATLVQPVGSPLSLECTVEGTSNPNLYWYRQAAGRGLQLLFYSVGIGQISSEVPQNLSASRPQDRQFILSSKKLLLSDSGFYLCAWSVGLATDTQYFGPGTRLTVL.

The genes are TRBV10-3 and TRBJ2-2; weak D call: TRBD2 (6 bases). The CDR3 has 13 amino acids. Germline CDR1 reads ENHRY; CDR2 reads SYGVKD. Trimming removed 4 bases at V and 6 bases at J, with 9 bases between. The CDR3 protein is CAISGTISGELFF. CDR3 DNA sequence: TGTGCCATCAGTGGGACTATCTCCGGGGAGCTGTTTTTT.

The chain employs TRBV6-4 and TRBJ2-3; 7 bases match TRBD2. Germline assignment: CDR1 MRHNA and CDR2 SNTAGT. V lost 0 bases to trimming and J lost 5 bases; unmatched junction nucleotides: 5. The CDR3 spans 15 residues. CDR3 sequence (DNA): TGTGCCAGCAGTGACTCAGCGGGACGTGGAGATACGCAGTATTTT. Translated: CASSDSAGRGDTQYF.

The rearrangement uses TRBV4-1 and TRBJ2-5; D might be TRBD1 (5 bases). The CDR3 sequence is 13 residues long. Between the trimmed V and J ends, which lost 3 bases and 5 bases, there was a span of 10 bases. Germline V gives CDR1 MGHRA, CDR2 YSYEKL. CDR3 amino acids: CASSHQGTETQYF. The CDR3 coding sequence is TGCGCCAGCAGCCACCAGGGAACTGAGACCCAGTACTTC.

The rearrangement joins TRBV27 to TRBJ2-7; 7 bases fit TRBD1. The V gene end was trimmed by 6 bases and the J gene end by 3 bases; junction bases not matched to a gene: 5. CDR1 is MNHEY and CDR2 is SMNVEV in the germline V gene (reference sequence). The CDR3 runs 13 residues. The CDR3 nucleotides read TGTGCCAGCAGACACAGGGGAGACTACGAGCAGTACTTC. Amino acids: CASRHRGDYEQYF.

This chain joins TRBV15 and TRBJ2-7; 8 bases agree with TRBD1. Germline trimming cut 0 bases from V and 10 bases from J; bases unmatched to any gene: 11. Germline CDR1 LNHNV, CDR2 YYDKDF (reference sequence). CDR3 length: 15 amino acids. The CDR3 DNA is TGTGCCACCAGCAGAGATATGTCAGGGGGCCACCCCCAGTACTTC. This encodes CATSRDMSGGHPQYF.

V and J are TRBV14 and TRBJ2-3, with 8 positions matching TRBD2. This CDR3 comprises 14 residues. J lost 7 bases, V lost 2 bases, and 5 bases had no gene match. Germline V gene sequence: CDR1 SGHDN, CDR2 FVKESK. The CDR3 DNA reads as TGTGCCAGCAGCCAACCGACTAGCGCACATACGCAGTATTTT. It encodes CASSQPTSAHTQYF.

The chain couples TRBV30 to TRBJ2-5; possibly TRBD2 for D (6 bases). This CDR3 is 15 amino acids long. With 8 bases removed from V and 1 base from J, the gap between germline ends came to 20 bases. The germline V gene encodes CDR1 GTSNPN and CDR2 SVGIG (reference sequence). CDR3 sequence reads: CALGVAGRIQETQYF. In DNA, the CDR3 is TGTGCCCTAGGCGTGGCAGGGAGGATCCAAGAGACCCAGTACTTC.

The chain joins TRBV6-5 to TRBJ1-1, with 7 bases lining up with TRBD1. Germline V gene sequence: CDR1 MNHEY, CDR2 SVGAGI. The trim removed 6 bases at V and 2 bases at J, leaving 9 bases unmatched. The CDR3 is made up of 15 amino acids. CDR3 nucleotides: TGTGCCAGCAGACTTCCCGGGACAGCAAACACTGAAGCTTTCTTT. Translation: CASRLPGTANTEAFF.

CDR3 protein: CASSFGGMETQYF. The CDR3 coding sequence is TGTGCCAGCAGCTTTGGGGGAATGGAGACCCAGTACTTC. The V call is TRBV7-2, the J call TRBJ2-5; D may be TRBD1 or TRBD2 (5 bases each). The V gene's germline CDR1 is SGHTA and CDR2 FQGNSA. The CDR3 is 13 residues long. With 3 bases removed from V and 5 bases from J, the gap between germline ends came to 10 bases.

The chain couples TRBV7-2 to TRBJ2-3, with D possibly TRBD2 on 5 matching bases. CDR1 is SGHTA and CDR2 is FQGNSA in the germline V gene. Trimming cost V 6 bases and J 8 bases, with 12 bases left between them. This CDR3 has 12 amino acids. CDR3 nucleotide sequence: TGTGCCAGCAGTCCGCATGAGGGTACGCAGTATTTT. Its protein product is CASSPHEGTQYF. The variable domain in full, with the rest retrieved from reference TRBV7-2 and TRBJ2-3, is GAGVSQSPSNKVTEKGKDVELRCDPISGHTALYWYRQSLGQGLEFLIYFQGNSAPDKSGLPSDRFSAERTGGSVSTLTIQRTQQEDSAVYLCASSPHEGTQYFGPGTRLTVL.

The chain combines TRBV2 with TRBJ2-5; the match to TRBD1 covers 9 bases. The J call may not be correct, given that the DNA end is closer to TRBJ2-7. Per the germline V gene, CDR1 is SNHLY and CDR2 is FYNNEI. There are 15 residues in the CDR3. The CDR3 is CASSLGTGYVDEQYF. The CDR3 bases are TGTGCCAGCAGTCTCGGGACAGGGTACGTTGACGAGCAGTACTTC.